This T cell receptor beta chain stems from a study of blood T cell repertoires in COVID-19. Across the study: T cells, B-cell-depleted T cells, or PBMCs provided the cDNA or gDNA that served as material.

How the authors handled the data: Reference gene primer amplification yielded estimated nucleated cell counts. Here immunoSEQ multiplex PCR was the method, and the copy in TCRdb shows in-frame clones only, minus some. V and J calls and clone size are copied from that table; D and trimming were computed from the DNA. The data contain about 58,000 clones, around 85% of them singletons. The V segment lost 1 base and the J segment 2 bases; nucleotides outside the gene matches: 6. This CDR3 has 16 residues. CDR1 SGHAT and CDR2 FQNNGV come from the germline V gene. The chain recombines TRBV11-2 with TRBJ1-1, with TRBD1 identical over 8 bases. The sequenced material came from peripheral blood. This clonotype originated in a woman in her sixties or seventies with active COVID-19. CDR3 loop: CASSLGTGRRNTEAFF. The CDR3 DNA reads as TGTGCCAGCAGCTTAGGGACAGGGCGGCGAAACACTGAAGCTTTCTTT.